This TCR beta chain was sequenced during a study of metastatic and nonmetastatic thyroid tumors. Looking at the study overall: From malignant and benign thyroid patients, repertoires in blood and in tumor or nodule tissue were compared.

MiXCR was used by TCRdb to re-call the PCR reads. The sample lists more than 20,000 clones, 10% to 15% occurring once. Germline CDR1 and CDR2: SNHLY and FYNNEI. This CDR3 has 16 residues. V was pared by 3 bases and J by 6 bases, with 20 bases between. No patient received treatment before thyroid surgery. There are many counts of this clone. The sequence was obtained from a female donor with papillary thyroid cancer or a benign thyroid nodule (not recorded which). Some clones in this sample may be carry-over from other donors' samples. Sample: blood. The V gene is TRBV2, the J gene TRBJ1-2, with D maybe TRBD1 (5 bases). The CDR3 sequence: CASSESWDPRSHGYTF. The CDR3 DNA is TGTGCCAGCAGTGAGTCGTGGGACCCGCGTTCCCATGGCTACACCTTC.